This T cell receptor beta chain was recovered during a study of T cells in Graves' hyperthyroidism and ophthalmopathy. The ends lost 8 bases at V and 6 bases at J; junction bases unmatched: 6. The germline V gene has CDR1 LNHDA and CDR2 SQIVND (reference sequence). This CDR3 is 13 amino acids long. This clonotype was observed a handful of times. Its antigen remains unidentified. RNA transcripts yielded amplified TCR beta CDR3 regions. A first-round RT-PCR of the TCR CDR3 used the HTBI primer set. TCRdb redid the calling of the multiplex PCR reads with MiXCR, one entry per CDR3 protein. Of under 550,000 distinct CDR3 sequences in the sample, approximately 20% were seen once. General study findings and limits: Blood held most thyroid clonotypes expanded above 0.001 frequency.

The sample taken for sequencing was blood. The chain has TRBV19 and TRBJ1-5; 8 positions agree with TRBD1. This receptor was obtained from a man aged 35-49 years with Graves' ophthalmopathy. CDR3 loop: CASGQGVGQPQHF. CDR3 in DNA: TGTGCCAGTGGACAGGGAGTAGGTCAGCCCCAGCATTTT.